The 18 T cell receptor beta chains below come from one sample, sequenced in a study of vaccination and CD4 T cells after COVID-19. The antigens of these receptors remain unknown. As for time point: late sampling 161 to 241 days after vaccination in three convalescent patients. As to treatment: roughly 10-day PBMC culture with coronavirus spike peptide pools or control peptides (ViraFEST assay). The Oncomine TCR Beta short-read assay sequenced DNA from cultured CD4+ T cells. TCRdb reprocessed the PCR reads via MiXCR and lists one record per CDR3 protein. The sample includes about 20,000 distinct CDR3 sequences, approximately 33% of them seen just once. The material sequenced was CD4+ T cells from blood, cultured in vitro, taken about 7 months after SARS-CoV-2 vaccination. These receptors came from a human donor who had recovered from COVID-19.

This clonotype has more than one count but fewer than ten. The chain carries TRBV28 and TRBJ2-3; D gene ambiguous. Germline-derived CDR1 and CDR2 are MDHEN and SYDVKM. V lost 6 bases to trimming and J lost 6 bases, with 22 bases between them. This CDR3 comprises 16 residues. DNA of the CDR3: TGTGCCAGCAGCGACCCCCGAGGACCCCCGTCGGATACGCAGTATTTT. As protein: CASSDPRGPPSDTQYF.

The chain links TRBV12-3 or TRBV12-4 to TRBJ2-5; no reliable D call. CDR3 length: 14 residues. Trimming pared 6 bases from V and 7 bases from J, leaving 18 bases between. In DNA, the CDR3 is TGTGCCAGCAGCCAGAGACTGACCGAAGTGACCCAGTACTTC. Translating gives CASSQRLTEVTQYF.

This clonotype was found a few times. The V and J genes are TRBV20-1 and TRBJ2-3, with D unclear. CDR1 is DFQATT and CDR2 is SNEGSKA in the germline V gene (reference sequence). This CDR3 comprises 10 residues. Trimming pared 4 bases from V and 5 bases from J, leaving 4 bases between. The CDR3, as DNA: TGCAGTGCTAATCTAGATACGCAGTATTTT. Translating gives CSANLDTQYF.

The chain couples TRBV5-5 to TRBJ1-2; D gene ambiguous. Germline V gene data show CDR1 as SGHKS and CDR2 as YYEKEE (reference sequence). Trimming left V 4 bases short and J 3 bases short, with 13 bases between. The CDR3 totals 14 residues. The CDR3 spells CASSPGPGYYGYTF. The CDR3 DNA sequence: TGTGCCAGCAGCCCCGGCCCCGGATACTATGGCTACACCTTC.

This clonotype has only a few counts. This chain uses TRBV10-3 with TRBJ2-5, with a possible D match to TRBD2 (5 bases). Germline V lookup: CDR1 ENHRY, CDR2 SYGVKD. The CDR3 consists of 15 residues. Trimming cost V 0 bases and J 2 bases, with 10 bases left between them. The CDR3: CAISESLAPQETQYF. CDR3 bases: TGTGCCATCAGTGAGTCCTTAGCGCCACAAGAGACCCAGTACTTC.

The CDR3 loop reads CASRGRDTQYF. The DNA of the CDR3 is TGTGCCAGCAGGGGACGAGATACGCAGTATTTT. The chain links TRBV7-8 to TRBJ2-3; D possibly matches TRBD1 or TRBD2 (5 bases each). Germline V gene data show CDR1 as SGHVS and CDR2 as FQNEAQ. The CDR3 runs 11 residues. Trimming pared 6 bases from V and 5 bases from J, leaving 6 bases between.

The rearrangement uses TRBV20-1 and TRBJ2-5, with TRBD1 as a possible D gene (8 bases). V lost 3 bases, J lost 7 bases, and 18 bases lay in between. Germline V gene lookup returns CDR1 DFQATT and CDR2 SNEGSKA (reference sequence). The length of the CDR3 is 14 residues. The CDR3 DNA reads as TGCAGTGCTAGGGGGGGGGCAGGGGGCTGGACCCAGTACTTC. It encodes CSARGGAGGWTQYF.

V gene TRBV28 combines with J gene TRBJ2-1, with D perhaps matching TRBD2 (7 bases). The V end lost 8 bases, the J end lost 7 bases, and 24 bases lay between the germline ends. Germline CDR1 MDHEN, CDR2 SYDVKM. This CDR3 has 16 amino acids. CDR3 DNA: TGTGCCAGCTCCCCCCCGAGGCGCAGGGGAGGGAATGAGCAGTTCTTC. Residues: CASSPPRRRGGNEQFF.

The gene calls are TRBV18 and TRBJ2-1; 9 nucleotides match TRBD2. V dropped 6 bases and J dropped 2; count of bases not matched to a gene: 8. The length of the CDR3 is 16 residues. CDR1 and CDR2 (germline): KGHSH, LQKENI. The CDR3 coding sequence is TGTGCCAGCTCTCGCACTAGCGGGTCAACCTACAATGAGCAGTTCTTC. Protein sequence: CASSRTSGSTYNEQFF.

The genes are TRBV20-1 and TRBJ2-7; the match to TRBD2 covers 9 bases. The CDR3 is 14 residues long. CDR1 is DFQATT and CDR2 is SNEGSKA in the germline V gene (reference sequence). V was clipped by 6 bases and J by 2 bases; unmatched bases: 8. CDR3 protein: CSAQTSGVTYEQYF. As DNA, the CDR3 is TGCAGTGCCCAGACTAGCGGAGTAACCTACGAGCAGTACTTC.

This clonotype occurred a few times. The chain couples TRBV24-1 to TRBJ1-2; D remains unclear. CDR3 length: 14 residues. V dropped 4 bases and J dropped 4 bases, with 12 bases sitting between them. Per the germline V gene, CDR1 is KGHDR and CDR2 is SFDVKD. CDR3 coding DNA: TGTGCCACCAGTGACACCAGAGCGGGCTATGGCTACACCTTC. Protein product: CATSDTRAGYGYTF.

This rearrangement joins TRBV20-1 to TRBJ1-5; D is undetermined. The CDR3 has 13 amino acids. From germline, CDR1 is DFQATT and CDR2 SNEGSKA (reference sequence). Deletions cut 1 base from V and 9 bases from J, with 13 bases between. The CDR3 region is CSARVTDARPQHF. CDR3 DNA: TGCAGTGCTAGAGTAACCGACGCTCGGCCCCAGCATTTT.

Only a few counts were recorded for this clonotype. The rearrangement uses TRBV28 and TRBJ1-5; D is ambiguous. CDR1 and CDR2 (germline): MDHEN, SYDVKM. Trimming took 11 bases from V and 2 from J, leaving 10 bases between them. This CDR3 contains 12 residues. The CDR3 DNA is TGTGCCTCCCAGGTTGGCAATCAGCCCCAGCATTTT. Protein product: CASQVGNQPQHF.

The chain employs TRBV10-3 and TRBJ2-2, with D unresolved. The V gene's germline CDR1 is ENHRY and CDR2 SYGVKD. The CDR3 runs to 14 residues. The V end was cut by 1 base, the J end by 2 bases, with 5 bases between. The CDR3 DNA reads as TGTGCCATCAGTGAGTTGGGTAACACCGGGGAGCTGTTTTTT. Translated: CAISELGNTGELFF.

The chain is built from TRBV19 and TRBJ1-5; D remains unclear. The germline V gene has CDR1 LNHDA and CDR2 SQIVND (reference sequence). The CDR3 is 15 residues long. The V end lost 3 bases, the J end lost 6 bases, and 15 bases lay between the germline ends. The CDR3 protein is CASSIPRGVGQPQHF. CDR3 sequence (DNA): TGTGCCAGTAGTATCCCTCGTGGGGTGGGTCAGCCCCAGCATTTT. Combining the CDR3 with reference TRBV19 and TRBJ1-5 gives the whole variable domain DGGITQSPKYLFRKEGQNVTLSCEQNLNHDAMYWYRQDPGQGLRLIYYSQIVNDFQKGDIAEGYSVSREKKESFPLTVTSAQKNPTAFYLCASSIPRGVGQPQHFGDGTRLSIL.

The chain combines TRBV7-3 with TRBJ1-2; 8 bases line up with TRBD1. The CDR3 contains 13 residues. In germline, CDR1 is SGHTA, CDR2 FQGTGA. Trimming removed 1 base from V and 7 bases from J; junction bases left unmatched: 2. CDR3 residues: CASSLSGQGGYTF. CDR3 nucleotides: TGTGCCAGCAGCTTAAGCGGACAGGGTGGCTACACCTTC.

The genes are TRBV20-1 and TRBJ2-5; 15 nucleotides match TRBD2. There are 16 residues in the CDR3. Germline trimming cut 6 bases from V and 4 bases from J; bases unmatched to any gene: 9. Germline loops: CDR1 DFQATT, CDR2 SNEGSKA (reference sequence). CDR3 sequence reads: CSAPGLAGGVGETQYF. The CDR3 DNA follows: TGCAGTGCGCCGGGACTAGCGGGAGGAGTTGGAGAGACCCAGTACTTC.

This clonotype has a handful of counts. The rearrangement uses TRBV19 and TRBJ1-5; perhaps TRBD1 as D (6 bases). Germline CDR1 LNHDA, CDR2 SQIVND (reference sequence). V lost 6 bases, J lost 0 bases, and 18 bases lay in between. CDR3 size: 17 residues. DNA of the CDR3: TGTGCCAGTAGCGTTCGGGACACTAAACCTAGCAATCAGCCCCAGCATTTT. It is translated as CASSVRDTKPSNQPQHF.